The 27 T cell receptor beta chains given below trace back to one sample, sequenced in a study of monozygotic twins with inflammatory bowel disease. TCRdb reprocessed the 5' RACE reads and reports one entry per CDR3 protein, with no DNA. The sample has 330,000 or so distinct CDR3 sequences. Sequenced input: blood. These receptors were taken from a human donor with ulcerative colitis or Crohn's disease, or a healthy co-twin of an affected twin (not recorded which).

The chain recombines TRBV5-1 with TRBJ1-1; there is no DNA to check the TCRdb D call of TRBD1. CDR3 length equals 14 residues. Germline CDR1 is SGHRS and CDR2 is YFSETQ. CDR3 residues: CASSLNTGGTEAFF.

The chain carries TRBV5-1 and TRBJ2-1; the TCRdb call, TRBD1, lacks DNA for checking. The CDR3 totals 18 residues. Germline V lookup: CDR1 SGHRS, CDR2 YFSETQ. The CDR3 sequence: CASSFTGRPRSPDNEQFF.

The rearrangement uses TRBV20-1 and TRBJ2-1; the TCRdb call, TRBD2, lacks DNA for checking. Germline V CDR1 and CDR2: DFQATT, SNEGSKA (reference sequence). The CDR3 covers 15 residues. The CDR3 spells CSARLAGADYNEQFF.

The genes are TRBV20-1 and TRBJ2-6. This CDR3 is built from 16 residues. Germline V lookup: CDR1 DFQATT, CDR2 SNEGSKA (reference sequence). CDR3 residues: CSARDGSVPQRWVLTF.

CDR3 loop: CSARVESRVNTEAFF. The J gene is TRBJ1-1, the V gene TRBV20-1. This CDR3 comprises 15 residues. The germline gives CDR1 DFQATT, CDR2 SNEGSKA (reference sequence).

This chain uses TRBV7-9 with TRBJ2-7; TCRdb's D gene call, TRBD2, goes unchecked for lack of DNA. The CDR3 has 14 amino acids. Germline CDR1 reads SEHNR; CDR2 reads FQNEAQ (reference sequence). This CDR3 is CASSLALGEYEQYF.

The chain joins TRBV20-1 to TRBJ2-7; TCRdb lists TRBD1, though no DNA is available to test this call. The CDR3 is made up of 15 amino acids. Germline V gene lookup returns CDR1 DFQATT and CDR2 SNEGSKA (reference sequence). The CDR3 here is CSVWAGAQKESEQYF.

The chain has TRBV20-1 and TRBJ2-2; TCRdb names TRBD1, which stays unverified in the absence of DNA. Germline V gene data show CDR1 as DFQATT and CDR2 as SNEGSKA (reference sequence). The CDR3 totals 14 residues. CDR3 residues: CSAVRVMDTGELFF.

CDR3 protein: CTSLGLAVTGTSYNEQFF. The J gene is TRBJ2-1, the V gene TRBV6-2 or TRBV6-3; TCRdb picks TRBD2, but there is no DNA to check that call. The CDR3 loop spans 18 amino acids. Germline CDR1 MNHEY, CDR2 SVGEGT.

The V and J genes are TRBV5-1 and TRBJ1-1; TCRdb designates TRBD1, a call that cannot be tested without DNA. Germline CDR1 SGHRS, CDR2 YFSETQ. CDR3 length: 15 residues. The CDR3 region is CASSLANSGDTEAFF.

The chain recombines TRBV29-1 with TRBJ1-1. There are 12 residues in the CDR3. CDR1 and CDR2 from the germline V gene are SQVTM and ANQGSEA. The CDR3: CSVVYGDTEAFF.

The chain links TRBV5-1 to TRBJ1-1; no DNA is available, so the TRBD1 call from TCRdb remains unchecked. CDR1 is SGHRS, CDR2 YFSETQ, per germline. The CDR3 loop spans 15 amino acids. The CDR3 reads CASSLVRQGVTEAFF.

V and J are TRBV28 and TRBJ2-7; with no DNA, the TCRdb D assignment of TRBD2 cannot be verified. This CDR3 contains 17 residues. Germline CDR1 is MDHEN and CDR2 is SYDVKM. CDR3 loop: CASSLWTSGRVAYEQYF.

The rearrangement uses TRBV20-1 and TRBJ2-1; there is no DNA to check the TCRdb D call of TRBD1. The CDR3 spans 12 residues. Germline CDR1 reads DFQATT; CDR2 reads SNEGSKA (reference sequence). The CDR3 here is CSARAGYNEQFF.

The chain employs TRBV28 and TRBJ2-5. CDR3 size: 13 residues. Germline values: CDR1 MDHEN, CDR2 SYDVKM. The CDR3 reads CASSHLFQGTQYF.

The rearrangement joins TRBV6-1 to TRBJ1-5. Germline assignment: CDR1 MNHNS and CDR2 SASEGT. The length of the CDR3 is 15 residues. The CDR3 region is CASSLGPLVGQPQHF.

The rearrangement joins TRBV20-1 to TRBJ2-1. This CDR3 is 15 amino acids long. Germline lookup yields CDR1 DFQATT and CDR2 SNEGSKA (reference sequence). The CDR3 reads CSAVGMGSFYNEQFF.

CDR3: CASSSAGPITEAFF. V and J are TRBV6-5 and TRBJ1-1. The CDR3 sequence is 14 residues long. Germline V lookup: CDR1 MNHEY, CDR2 SVGAGI.

The J gene is TRBJ2-1, the V gene TRBV10-1; checking the TCRdb D call of TRBD2 is not possible without DNA. The length of the CDR3 is 14 residues. Germline V gene lookup returns CDR1 WNHNN and CDR2 SYGVQD (reference sequence). CDR3 sequence: CASSGTSGRNEQFF.

The chain joins TRBV27 to TRBJ2-5; lacking DNA, the TRBD1 call made by TCRdb goes unchecked. Germline CDR1 and CDR2: MNHEY and SMNVEV (reference sequence). This CDR3 contains 14 residues. CDR3 sequence: CASSFLGGRETQYF.

The gene calls are TRBV7-9 and TRBJ1-2. This CDR3 is 12 amino acids long. Germline CDR1 SEHNR, CDR2 FQNEAQ (reference sequence). CDR3: CASSPQNGLYTF.

V is TRBV15 and J is TRBJ2-7; TCRdb proposes TRBD2, but this gene call is untestable without DNA. Germline V CDR1 and CDR2: LNHNV, YYDKDF (reference sequence). The CDR3 has 16 amino acids. This chain's CDR3 is CATSRDSGRGALEQYF. The full variable domain, with the rest looked up from reference TRBV15 and TRBJ2-7, is DAMVIQNPRYQVTQFGKPVTLSCSQTLNHNVMYWYQQKSSQAPKLLFHYYDKDFNNEADTPDNFQSRRPNTSFCFLDIRSPGLGDTAMYLCATSRDSGRGALEQYFGPGTRLTVT.

The J gene is TRBJ2-5, the V gene TRBV4-1. The germline CDR1 and CDR2 sequences are MGHRA and YSYEKL. There are 13 residues in the CDR3. The CDR3 reads CASSQDQVETQYF.

The chain recombines TRBV29-1 with TRBJ2-7; TCRdb gives TRBD1 as the D gene, but with no DNA this cannot be confirmed. Per the germline V gene, CDR1 is SQVTM and CDR2 is ANQGSEA. The CDR3 is 16 residues long. The CDR3 loop reads CSVEVDGTGKFYEQYF.

The chain recombines TRBV20-1 with TRBJ2-7; TCRdb calls TRBD2, which cannot be checked without DNA. The CDR3 has 13 residues. Germline CDR1 is DFQATT and CDR2 is SNEGSKA (reference sequence). CDR3 sequence: CSASLGATGEQYF.

The chain carries TRBV20-1 and TRBJ1-5; the D call from TCRdb, TRBD1, cannot be confirmed without DNA. Germline CDR1 and CDR2: DFQATT and SNEGSKA (reference sequence). The CDR3 consists of 14 residues. This CDR3 reads CSARDRGGGYPQHF.

CDR3 loop: CASRGERQGVGYTF. The chain couples TRBV11-2 to TRBJ1-2; lacking DNA, the TRBD1 call made by TCRdb goes unchecked. The germline V gene has CDR1 SGHAT and CDR2 FQNNGV. The CDR3 loop spans 14 amino acids.